A single sample is the source of the 27 T cell receptor beta chains below, sequenced in a study of control samples from healthy donors and cancer patients. Libraries were prepared by immunoSEQ multiplex PCR; TCRdb keeps only in-frame clonotypes and omits some of them. The repertoire has some 64,000 clones, 75% to 95% of them found once; the top ten carry 0.95% to 1.5%. Material: PBMCs. The receptors come from a woman aged 45-65 years with colorectal cancer.

This chain uses TRBV5-1 with TRBJ1-2; no clear D gene. There are 18 residues in the CDR3. Germline CDR1 SGHRS, CDR2 YFSETQ. Trimming left V 0 bases short and J 7 bases short, with 25 bases between. CDR3 sequence (DNA): TGCGCCAGCAGCTTGGCCGAGACGGGAGGGTTCTCTCCGTCTGGCTACACCTTC. This encodes CASSLAETGGFSPSGYTF.

This chain links TRBV30 with TRBJ1-2; the match to TRBD1 covers 7 bases. This CDR3 comprises 15 residues. Per germline, CDR1 GTSNPN and CDR2 SVGIG (reference sequence). Trimming cost V 7 bases and J 8 bases; bases outside gene matches: 19. In nucleotides, the CDR3 is TGTGCCTTATACAGGGGCGAACTACATACTAGAGGCTACACCTTC. Translating it yields CALYRGELHTRGYTF.

The CDR3 coding sequence is TGTGCCAGCAGTTTAGTGGGAGAGGGCTACAATGAGCAGTTCTTC. Its protein product is CASSLVGEGYNEQFF. The V call is TRBV28, the J call TRBJ2-1; D possibly corresponds to TRBD2 (5 bases). This CDR3 contains 15 residues. Trimming cost V 2 bases and J 3 bases, with 11 bases left between them. The germline CDR1 and CDR2 sequences are MDHEN and SYDVKM.

The genes are TRBV11-3 and TRBJ2-3, with D possibly being TRBD2 (6 bases). Trimming removed 2 bases from V and 5 bases from J, with 17 bases in between. The CDR3 runs 16 residues. Germline V gives CDR1 SGHNT, CDR2 YENEEA. The DNA of the CDR3 is TGTGCCAGCAGCTTAAGAGGGAGCGGACTACTAGATACGCAGTATTTT. It yields the protein CASSLRGSGLLDTQYF.

This clone appeared a few times. J is TRBJ1-1 and V is TRBV7-6; 7 bases fit TRBD1. Trimming removed 2 bases from V and 1 base from J; junction bases left unmatched: 1. The CDR3 spans 14 residues. Per the germline V gene, CDR1 is SGHVS and CDR2 is FNYEAQ. CDR3 protein: CASSLRGQNTEAFF. CDR3 DNA sequence: TGTGCCAGCAGCTTAAGGGGGCAGAACACTGAAGCTTTCTTT.

J is TRBJ1-1 and V is TRBV10-3; D might be TRBD1 (6 bases). Germline CDR1 reads ENHRY; CDR2 reads SYGVKD. Trimming removed 10 bases at V and 0 bases at J, with 12 bases between. The CDR3 is 13 residues long. This CDR3 reads CATRTVLNTEAFF. CDR3 DNA: TGTGCCACTAGGACAGTACTGAACACTGAAGCTTTCTTT.

The CDR3 DNA is TGTGCCAGCAGGCGCCCCGGACCGGGAAGAGGAGATACGCAGTATTTT. Amino acid sequence: CASRRPGPGRGDTQYF. The genes are TRBV28 and TRBJ2-3; perhaps TRBD2 as D (5 bases). The CDR3 is 16 amino acids. Germline values: CDR1 MDHEN, CDR2 SYDVKM. V gave up 6 bases and J gave up 5 bases, with 21 bases separating them.

This CDR3 reads CASSPQGPIAGKDTQYF. The CDR3 DNA reads as TGTGCCAGCAGCCCCCAGGGACCTATAGCGGGGAAAGATACGCAGTATTTT. The chain joins TRBV3-1 (or the pseudogene TRBV3-2) to TRBJ2-3; 8 bases are shared with TRBD2. V lost 4 bases, J lost 5 bases, and 14 bases stayed unmatched. CDR1 and CDR2 (germline): LGHDT, YNNKEL (reference sequence). CDR3 size: 17 residues.

As DNA, the CDR3 is TGTGCCAGCAGCTTACAGCCTTCCTACGAGCAGTACTTC. It specifies CASSLQPSYEQYF. J is TRBJ2-7 and V is TRBV7-7; D is unclear. V shed 2 bases and J shed 1 base, with 6 bases lying between them. The CDR3 runs to 13 residues. Germline assignment: CDR1 SSHAT and CDR2 FNYEAQ (reference sequence).

This sequence joins TRBV19 and TRBJ1-5; D uncertain. The CDR3 has 15 amino acids. The germline gives CDR1 LNHDA, CDR2 SQIVND (reference sequence). V lost 3 bases, J lost 3 bases, and 12 bases lay in between. CDR3 protein: CASSITQRINQPQHF. The CDR3 region has the DNA TGTGCCAGTAGTATTACTCAGAGAATCAATCAGCCCCAGCATTTT.

V usage is TRBV10-1 and J usage is TRBJ1-2, with a tentative D call TRBD1 (6 bases). V was cut by 9 bases and J by 4 bases, with 18 bases left in between. Germline V lookup: CDR1 WNHNN, CDR2 SYGVQD (reference sequence). This CDR3 region has 14 residues. CDR3 amino acids: CASSKIQGLYGYTF. CDR3 coding DNA: TGCGCCAGTAGTAAGATACAGGGCCTCTATGGCTACACCTTC.

The rearrangement joins TRBV9 to TRBJ1-3, with D possibly TRBD1 on 5 matching bases. The V gene's germline CDR1 is SGDLS and CDR2 YYNGEE. CDR3 size: 14 residues. With 0 bases removed from V and 3 bases from J, the gap between germline ends came to 7 bases. The DNA for the CDR3 is TGTGCCAGCAGCGTAGGACAGTTTGGAAACACCATATATTTT. This translates into CASSVGQFGNTIYF.

This chain links TRBV18 with TRBJ2-2, with TRBD1 identical over 8 bases. The CDR3 extends over 18 amino acids. V shed 0 bases, J shed 1 base, and the junction held 7 bases outside the gene matches. Germline assignment: CDR1 KGHSH and CDR2 LQKENI. CDR3 in DNA: TGTGCCAGCTCACCACCTTTTGTCAGGGGGCGGAACACCGGGGAGCTGTTTTTT. Protein product: CASSPPFVRGRNTGELFF.

The rearrangement uses TRBV9 and TRBJ1-1; no clear D gene. V lost 0 bases to trimming and J lost 8 bases, with 11 bases between them. CDR1 SGDLS and CDR2 YYNGEE come from the germline V gene. The CDR3 is made up of 13 amino acids. DNA for the CDR3: TGTGCCAGCAGCGTAGGTGTCGGAGCGGAAGCTTTCTTT. It yields the protein CASSVGVGAEAFF.

This sequence joins TRBV7-9 and TRBJ2-5; 11 bases align to TRBD2. CDR3 length: 16 amino acids. The V gene's germline CDR1 is SEHNR and CDR2 FQNEAQ (reference sequence). J was trimmed by 4 bases and V by 5 bases; bases with no gene match: 9. Written as DNA, the CDR3 is TGTGCCAGCAGCGCGCTAGCGGGGGGCCGCCGAGAGACCCAGTACTTC. It is translated as CASSALAGGRRETQYF. The full variable domain, in which reference TRBV7-9 and TRBJ2-5 provide the parts outside the CDR3, is DTGVSQNPRHKITKRGQNVTFRCDPISEHNRLYWYRQTLGQGPEFLTYFQNEAQLEKSRLLSDRFSAERPKGSFSTLEIQRTEQGDSAMYLCASSALAGGRRETQYFGPGTRLLVL.

V usage is TRBV3-1 (or the pseudogene TRBV3-2) and J usage is TRBJ2-7; TRBD2 might be the D (6 bases). The germline V gene encodes CDR1 LGHDT and CDR2 YNNKEL (reference sequence). V lost 3 bases to trimming and J lost 2 bases, with 14 bases between them. The CDR3 is 15 amino acids. In DNA, the CDR3 is TGTGCCAGCAGCCAGCGGGGACTGGGGGCCTACGAGCAGTACTTC. Its translation is CASSQRGLGAYEQYF.

A note on this clone: At one boundary the junction diverges from the germline segment, which might be a read error. The chain combines TRBV7-7 with TRBJ2-3; 11 bases align to TRBD2. The germline V gene has CDR1 SSHAT and CDR2 FNYEAQ (reference sequence). The CDR3 covers 15 residues. CDR3 sequence (DNA): TGTGCTAGCAGCCAGGGACTAGCGGAGATAGATACGCAGTATTTT. The encoded protein is CASSQGLAEIDTQYF.

This chain links TRBV3-1 (or the pseudogene TRBV3-2) with TRBJ2-2, with 8 bases aligning to TRBD1. The CDR3 has 15 amino acids. CDR1 LGHDT and CDR2 YNNKEL come from the germline V gene (reference sequence). J lost 3 bases, V lost 4 bases, and 4 bases had no gene match. The CDR3 here is CASSPGQGHTGELFF. The CDR3 bases are TGTGCCAGCAGCCCCGGACAGGGCCACACCGGGGAGCTGTTTTTT.

J is TRBJ2-3 and V is TRBV10-3, with 10 bases lining up with TRBD2. The CDR3 totals 15 residues. V trimming: 2 bases; J trimming: 4 bases; junction bases outside the gene matches: 3. Germline loops: CDR1 ENHRY, CDR2 SYGVKD. The chain's CDR3 is CAISETSGKPDTQYF. CDR3 coding DNA: TGTGCCATCAGTGAGACTAGCGGGAAACCAGATACGCAGTATTTT.

The V and J genes are TRBV4-1 and TRBJ1-2, with TRBD1 matching 7 bases. Germline loops: CDR1 MGHRA, CDR2 YSYEKL. The V segment lost 2 bases and the J segment 7 bases; nucleotides outside the gene matches: 7. CDR3 length: 14 amino acids. CDR3 nucleotide sequence: TGCGCCAGCAGCCAATCCGACAGGGATGGTGGCTACACCTTC. This codes for CASSQSDRDGGYTF.

This clone showed up just once. The chain has TRBV3-1 (or the pseudogene TRBV3-2) and TRBJ2-4; the D gene is possibly TRBD2 (6 bases). The CDR3 is 15 amino acids. Germline V lookup: CDR1 LGHDT, CDR2 YNNKEL (reference sequence). Trimming took off 3 bases at V and 9 bases at J, with 18 bases between the two ends. Written as DNA, the CDR3 is TGTGCCAGCAGCCAGGATATCCGGGACTCCCGCATTCAGTACTTC. It yields the protein CASSQDIRDSRIQYF.

The chain joins TRBV5-1 to TRBJ2-5; D call uncertain. CDR1 is SGHRS and CDR2 is YFSETQ in the germline V gene. CDR3 length: 14 residues. Deletions cut 1 base from V and 4 bases from J, with 11 bases between. CDR3 protein: CASSLYWAGETQYF. The CDR3 nucleotides read TGCGCCAGCAGCTTGTACTGGGCCGGAGAGACCCAGTACTTC.

The chain couples TRBV12-3 or TRBV12-4 to TRBJ2-5; D is ambiguous. This CDR3 has 13 amino acids. The V end was cut by 8 bases, the J end by 12 bases, with 22 bases between. In nucleotides, the CDR3 is TGTGCCAGCGCCCGGTCCCCAGGCCAGGTGGAGTACTTC. Translation gives CASARSPGQVEYF.

This clone appeared a single time. The rearrangement links TRBV11-2 to TRBJ2-7, with a tentative D call TRBD2 (6 bases). Looked up from germline, CDR1 is SGHAT and CDR2 is FQNNGV. There are 13 residues in the CDR3. V was pared by 2 bases and J by 7 bases, with 12 bases between. In DNA, the CDR3 is TGTGCCAGCAGCTTAAGTTCGGGGGTAGAGCAGTACTTC. It translates to CASSLSSGVEQYF.

The chain recombines TRBV10-3 with TRBJ1-2; 8 nucleotides line up with TRBD1. V lost 5 bases and J lost 6; bases outside the gene matches: 5. The CDR3 has 13 amino acids. Germline values: CDR1 ENHRY, CDR2 SYGVKD. The CDR3 sequence: CAISPGTGDGYTF. In nucleotides, the CDR3 is TGTGCCATCAGTCCCGGGACAGGCGATGGCTACACCTTC.

V is TRBV12-3 or TRBV12-4 and J is TRBJ2-7; unclear D gene. V shed 8 bases and J shed 6 bases, with 17 bases lying between them. This CDR3 is 13 amino acids long. This CDR3 reads CASGRGRWAEQYF. As DNA, the CDR3 is TGTGCCAGCGGGCGAGGTAGGTGGGCCGAGCAGTACTTC.

The chain joins TRBV6-4 to TRBJ2-7; 8 bases map to TRBD1. V was clipped by 4 bases and J by 2 bases; unmatched bases: 16. CDR3 length: 18 residues. Germline lookup yields CDR1 MRHNA and CDR2 SNTAGT. Written as DNA, the CDR3 is TGTGCCAGCAGTGTCCACAGGCCAGGACAGGGTCCCCCCTACGAGCAGTACTTC. Protein sequence: CASSVHRPGQGPPYEQYF.